This TCR beta chain stems from a study of T cell responses to AZD1222 COVID-19 vaccine. Findings and caveats of the study: Once two AZD1222 doses were given, Spike-specific TCR breadth and depth went up. In a largely white British group with more females than males, clonal diversity was possibly underestimated.

Only in-frame clones appear in the TCRdb table, and some are missing; sequencing was by immunoSEQ multiplex PCR. Of roughly 120,000 clones listed, 94% were seen once; the top ten hold around 7%. About this clone itself: Its antigen is not known.

This TCR was sampled from an adult in good health. Sample: peripheral blood, taken on day 0 of AZD1222 vaccination.

The CDR3 reads CASSLKTGELFF. CDR3 sequence (DNA): TGTGCCAGCAGCTTAAAGACCGGGGAGCTGTTTTTT. This chain links TRBV7-9 with TRBJ2-2, with D unclear. Trimming left V 2 bases short and J 5 bases short, with 3 bases between. The CDR3 consists of 12 residues. Germline-derived CDR1 and CDR2 are SEHNR and FQNEAQ (reference sequence).